A selection of T cell receptor beta chains follows, all from one sample in a study of cytomegalovirus exposure and HLA in healthy donors. Data came from immunoSEQ multiplex PCR; TCRdb stores just in-frame clones and leaves some out. The table lists 150,000 to 200,000 clones, approximately 81% of them singletons, with around a sixth in the top ten. The specimen sequenced was PBMCs. These receptors originate from a man younger than 30 in good health and CMV-seropositive. The CDR3 runs from the conserved cysteine through the conserved F or W. The order of the fields is clone size, D gene, CDR3 length, V gene, J gene, CDR3 DNA, CDR3 protein. A D gene is named only where the DNA matches it firmly. Clone size is not always given. Where it is, it says once, few, many or a class for expanded clones.

>-|TRBD1|14|TRBV25-1|TRBJ1-5
TGTGCCAGCAGTCGAGGACAGGGGCTAGAGCCCCAGCATTTT
CASSRGQGLEPQHF
>-|TRBD2|15|TRBV11-2|TRBJ2-7
TGTGCCAGCAGCTTAGATAGGCTAGCGGTCTACGAGCAGTACTTC
CASSLDRLAVYEQYF
>-|-|13|TRBV7-9|TRBJ1-1
TGTGCCAGCAGCTTGGGGGCGAACACTGAAGCTTTCTTT
CASSLGANTEAFF
>few|-|13|TRBV6-5|TRBJ1-2
TGTGCCAGCAGTTACCTCGACAGCTATGGCTACACCTTC
CASSYLDSYGYTF
>-|TRBD1|16|TRBV9|TRBJ2-5
TGTGCCAGCAGCCTCTTGGACAGGGATGAAGGGGAGACCCAGTACTTC
CASSLLDRDEGETQYF
>-|-|13|TRBV27|TRBJ1-5
TGTGCCAGCAGTTTAGGTCTCGGTCAGCCCCAGCATTTT
CASSLGLGQPQHF
>once|-|13|TRBV4-1|TRBJ2-5
TGCGCCAGCAAGGAGGAGGCGGGGGAGACCCAGTACTTC
CASKEEAGETQYF
>-|-|13|TRBV29-1|TRBJ2-7
TGCAGCGTTGGGGTGGCGGGGCCCGCCGAGCAGTACTTC
CSVGVAGPAEQYF
>-|-|14|TRBV7-9|TRBJ2-1
TGTGCCAGCAGCTTGTCGCGAATCTACAATGAGCAGTTCTTC
CASSLSRIYNEQFF
>-|TRBD2|15|TRBV28|TRBJ2-7
TGTGCCAGCACCCGTTGGGGGGAGGGGCTCTACGAGCAGTACTTC
CASTRWGEGLYEQYF
>-|TRBD2|18|TRBV5-4|TRBJ2-2
TGTGCCAGCAGCGTCGGACTAGCGGGGGGCGCGAACACCGGGGAGCTGTTTTTT
CASSVGLAGGANTGELFF
>once|-|15|TRBV27|TRBJ2-1
TGTGCCAGCACCAGTGGGGGGACAGACTACAATGAGCAGTTCTTC
CASTSGGTDYNEQFF
>-|-|14|TRBV2|TRBJ2-7
TGTGCCAGCAGCCAATCACAGCTGGGCTACGAGCAGTACTTC
CASSQSQLGYEQYF
>-|-|18|TRBV21-1|TRBJ1-5
TGTGCCAGCAGCAAAGTGAGTCAGGGGGGACTTTGGTGCCAGCCCCAGCATTTT
CASSKVSQGGLWCQPQHF
>-|-|15|TRBV30|TRBJ2-7
TGTGCCTGGAGTCTCGAGCAGGGGCCTTCCTACGAGCAGTACTTC
CAWSLEQGPSYEQYF
>few|-|13|TRBV27|TRBJ1-2
TGTGCCAGCAGTTTGTCCGGGGAAGATGGCTACACCTTC
CASSLSGEDGYTF
>-|-|14|TRBV5-5|TRBJ2-1
TGTGCCAGCAGCTTGGCACTACTAGCAAGAGAGCAGTTCTTC
CASSLALLAREQFF
>-|-|14|TRBV27|TRBJ1-5
TGTGCCAGCAGTTTGTGGCCTAGCAATCAGCCCCAGCATTTT
CASSLWPSNQPQHF
>-|-|13|TRBV5-6|TRBJ2-7
TGTGCCAGCAGCTTACCCCAGACCTACGAGCAGTACTTC
CASSLPQTYEQYF
>-|-|14|TRBV6-1|TRBJ2-6
TGTGCCACCTCTGCACAGGGCGGGGCCAACGTCCTGACTTTC
CATSAQGGANVLTF
>few|-|12|TRBV6-5|TRBJ1-2
TGTGCCAGCAGGGCGGGGCAGCAGGGCTACACCTTC
CASRAGQQGYTF
>-|TRBD2|22|TRBV28|TRBJ2-3
TGTGCCAGCACCCCGGGACTAGCTCGTGGATTACCCCTGAACTCGAGGACAGATACGCAGTATTTT
CASTPGLARGLPLNSRTDTQYF
>-|-|14|TRBV7-9|TRBJ2-7
TGTGCCAGCAGCTTGGAGGGAGTATTTGTCGAGCAGTACTTC
CASSLEGVFVEQYF
>-|TRBD1|14|TRBV7-2|TRBJ1-1
TGTGCCAGCAGCCGTGGACAGGGATCAAGGGGAGCTTTCTTT
CASSRGQGSRGAFF
>-|TRBD2|14|TRBV7-2|TRBJ2-5
TGTGCCAGCAGCCCGGGGGGGCTGCAAGAGACCCAGTACTTC
CASSPGGLQETQYF